The clone carrying this T cell receptor (beta chain) was seen ten or more times. The data originate from a study of T-cell reconstitution after alpha-beta-depleted transplantation in children. Unique molecular identifiers were incorporated when the TCRbeta library was constructed. MiXCR was run by TCRdb on the PCR reads, yielding one entry per CDR3 protein. The sample lists about 260,000 distinct CDR3 sequences; around 10% were seen once. V lost 3 bases, J lost 3 bases, and 10 bases stayed unmatched. Germline V gives CDR1 DFQATT, CDR2 SNEGSKA (reference sequence). The CDR3 contains 16 residues. The clonotype comes from a male patient between 2 and 10 years old who had a stem cell transplant for chronic granulomatous disease, so the T cells may come from the graft donor. The chain combines TRBV20-1 with TRBJ2-1; 8 bases match TRBD2. The sample was peripheral blood, taken 180 days after TCRalphabeta/CD19-depleted stem cell transplant. The CDR3 loop is CSARTPVAGGYNEQFF. The CDR3 nucleotides read TGCAGTGCTAGGACCCCGGTCGCGGGAGGCTACAATGAGCAGTTCTTC.